The next 32 T cell receptor beta chains were all read from a single sample in a study of shared clonotypes between healthy human individuals. Clones were sequenced by immunoSEQ multiplex PCR, and TCRdb holds only the in-frame ones, with some missing. The sample yields about 2.4 million clones, roughly 92% seen once. Specimen: naive CD4+ T cells sorted from blood. Noted subset: CD45RA+ positively selected. The receptors were gathered from a man aged 18 to 30 in good health.

The chain couples TRBV16 to TRBJ2-3, with D maybe TRBD1 (5 bases). The CDR3 covers 15 residues. Trimming removed 4 bases at V and 4 bases at J, with 15 bases between. Germline V gene sequence: CDR1 KGHSY, CDR2 FQNENV. CDR3 in DNA: TGTGCCAGCAGCCTCACCCCCCCAGGGCCAGATACGCAGTATTTT. Residues: CASSLTPPGPDTQYF. Using reference TRBV16 and TRBJ2-3 for the parts outside the CDR3, the full variable domain is GEEVAQTPKHLVRGEGQKAKLYCAPIKGHSYVFWYQQVLKNEFKFLISFQNENVFDETGMPKERFSAKCLPNSPCSLEIQATKLEDSAVYFCASSLTPPGPDTQYFGPGTRLTVL.

Details on this clone: The sample carries other DNA sequences with the same CDR3. The V call is TRBV5-1, the J call TRBJ2-3; TRBD2 is a possible D gene (5 bases). This CDR3 has 14 amino acids. Trimming left V 4 bases short and J 0 bases short, with 9 bases between. CDR1 is SGHRS and CDR2 is YFSETQ in the germline V gene. The CDR3 nucleotides are TGCGCCAGCAGCGGCGGGCAGAGCACAGATACGCAGTATTTT. Its translation: CASSGGQSTDTQYF.

The chain is built from TRBV9 and TRBJ2-5, with 10 bases that match TRBD2. Germline V gene data show CDR1 as SGDLS and CDR2 as YYNGEE. Unmatched junction bases numbered 12, after V lost 2 bases and J lost 5 bases. The CDR3 consists of 17 residues. The CDR3 loop is CASSVASGRPLGETQYF. The CDR3 DNA is TGTGCCAGCAGCGTGGCTAGCGGGAGACCTTTGGGGGAGACCCAGTACTTC.

This sequence joins TRBV29-1 and TRBJ2-5; D uncertain. V was pared by 7 bases and J by 4 bases, with 13 bases between. The germline V gene has CDR1 SQVTM and CDR2 ANQGSEA. This CDR3 has 12 amino acids. In nucleotides, the CDR3 is TGCAGCGCTCAGAGAGGTGGAGAGACCCAGTACTTC. It yields the protein CSAQRGGETQYF.

This CDR3 is CASSAAGTGIYGYTF. The CDR3 coding sequence is TGTGCCAGCAGCGCGGCCGGGACAGGCATTTATGGCTACACCTTC. This chain joins TRBV13 and TRBJ1-2; 8 bases align to TRBD1. The CDR3 extends over 15 amino acids. V lost 5 bases, J lost 5 bases, and 10 bases stayed unmatched. Per the germline V gene, CDR1 is PRHDT and CDR2 is FYEKMQ (reference sequence).

The rearrangement links TRBV28 to TRBJ2-7; 9 nucleotides agree with TRBD1. Germline CDR1 and CDR2: MDHEN and SYDVKM. V shed 4 bases and J 6 bases; nucleotides not matched to a gene: 10. This CDR3 has 15 residues. The CDR3 sequence: CASSSTGGGTREQYF. The CDR3 DNA reads TGTGCCAGCAGTTCCACAGGGGGCGGCACGCGCGAGCAGTACTTC.

Remarks on this clone: Other DNA sequences in this sample translate to the same CDR3. The V call is TRBV27, the J call TRBJ2-7, with TRBD1 identical over 8 bases. Looked up from germline, CDR1 is MNHEY and CDR2 is SMNVEV (reference sequence). The CDR3 covers 15 residues. J lost 2 bases, V lost 5 bases, and 8 bases had no gene match. The CDR3 DNA sequence: TGTGCCAGCAGTCTAGGACAGGGCGCGACCTACGAGCAGTACTTC. Amino acids: CASSLGQGATYEQYF.

The CDR3: CASSFDRAEKLFF. The CDR3 DNA is TGTGCCAGCAGCTTCGACAGGGCGGAAAAACTGTTTTTT. The chain links TRBV7-9 to TRBJ1-4; 7 bases line up with TRBD1. The CDR3 is 13 residues long. The germline V gene encodes CDR1 SEHNR and CDR2 FQNEAQ (reference sequence). V was pared by 3 bases and J by 8 bases, with 3 bases of the junction left unmatched.

On this clone: Other DNA variants within this sample encode the same CDR3. This sequence joins TRBV7-9 and TRBJ2-4; perhaps TRBD2 as D (6 bases). The CDR3 loop spans 14 amino acids. Between the trimmed V and J ends, which lost 4 bases and 1 base, there was a span of 8 bases. CDR1 is SEHNR and CDR2 is FQNEAQ in the germline V gene (reference sequence). The CDR3 DNA reads as TGTGCCAGCAGCTCGGCGGGGGCCAAAAACATTCAGTACTTC. Protein: CASSSAGAKNIQYF.

This chain connects TRBV12-5 to TRBJ1-2, with D unclear. Between the trimmed V and J ends, which lost 2 bases and 7 bases, there was a span of 11 bases. The CDR3 length is 13 residues. CDR1 and CDR2 (germline): LGHNT, FRNRAP. For the CDR3, the DNA is TGTGCTAGTGGTTTGCCCCCTTCGGGTGGCTACACCTTC. This codes for CASGLPPSGGYTF.

V usage is TRBV2 and J usage is TRBJ1-6; 8 nucleotides align to TRBD1. Germline V gene data show CDR1 as SNHLY and CDR2 as FYNNEI. The V gene end was trimmed by 5 bases and the J gene end by 6 bases; junction bases not matched to a gene: 6. This CDR3 contains 15 residues. The CDR3 nucleotides read TGTGCCAGCAGTAAAGGACAGGGAGTTAATTCACCCCTCCACTTT. Amino acid sequence: CASSKGQGVNSPLHF.

The V and J genes are TRBV6-5 and TRBJ1-2; tentative D call: TRBD1 (6 bases). CDR3 length: 15 amino acids. V lost 2 bases and J 5 bases, leaving 15 bases between the germline ends. Germline CDR1 MNHEY, CDR2 SVGAGI. The CDR3 coding sequence is TGTGCCAGCAGTTACAGGGTCGACAGGCTATATGGCTACACCTTC. The encoded protein is CASSYRVDRLYGYTF.

This clone was observed a few times. This rearrangement joins TRBV27 to TRBJ1-5; the D is unclear. The CDR3 is 13 residues long. V was pared by 8 bases and J by 0 bases, with 8 bases between. CDR1 and CDR2 (germline): MNHEY, SMNVEV (reference sequence). CDR3 sequence reads: CASRDYSNQPQHF. The CDR3 region has the DNA TGTGCCAGCCGCGACTATAGCAATCAGCCCCAGCATTTT.

V usage is TRBV27 and J usage is TRBJ2-1; 7 bases agree with TRBD1. The J segment lost 9 bases and the V segment lost 5 bases, leaving 13 bases of the junction unmatched. The CDR3 is made up of 15 amino acids. Germline lookup yields CDR1 MNHEY and CDR2 SMNVEV (reference sequence). For the CDR3, the DNA is TGTGCCAGCAGTGTCCTAGCTGCCCCAGGGGGTGAGCAGTTCTTC. Amino acids: CASSVLAAPGGEQFF.

The chain is built from TRBV7-9 and TRBJ2-7; TRBD2 matches 9 bases. Germline assignment: CDR1 SEHNR and CDR2 FQNEAQ (reference sequence). V dropped 0 bases and J dropped 4; count of bases not matched to a gene: 7. This CDR3 contains 16 residues. The DNA for the CDR3 is TGTGCCAGCAGCTTAGCGTTGGCGGGAGGGCCTTACGAGCAGTACTTC. Translation: CASSLALAGGPYEQYF.

The chain is built from TRBV4-1 and TRBJ1-2; no reliable D call. Germline values: CDR1 MGHRA, CDR2 YSYEKL. V dropped 8 bases and J dropped 3 bases, with 4 bases sitting between them. The CDR3 is made up of 10 amino acids. The CDR3 region is CASGDYGYTF. The DNA for the CDR3 is TGCGCCAGCGGAGACTATGGCTACACCTTC.

This clone was seen a single time. The V gene is TRBV5-3, the J gene TRBJ1-5, with no clear D. TRBV5-3 is designated an ORF whose function remains uncertain. Deletions cut 1 base from V and 0 bases from J, with 20 bases between. The CDR3 covers 19 residues. This CDR3 is CARSLCWRPDEHSNQPQHF. The CDR3 DNA sequence: TGTGCCAGAAGCTTGTGCTGGCGCCCAGACGAACATAGCAATCAGCCCCAGCATTTT.

The V call is TRBV2, the J call TRBJ2-1; 8 bases match TRBD2. CDR1 is SNHLY, CDR2 FYNNEI, per germline. V was clipped by 5 bases and J by 0 bases; unmatched bases: 3. The CDR3 covers 15 residues. The CDR3 loop reads CASSLAGLSYNEQFF. CDR3 bases: TGTGCCAGCAGTTTAGCGGGACTCTCCTACAATGAGCAGTTCTTC.

The V gene is TRBV4-3, the J gene TRBJ2-7; TRBD2 agrees at 10 bases. In germline, CDR1 is LGHNA, CDR2 YSLEER. The trim removed 0 bases at V and 7 bases at J, leaving 18 bases unmatched. This CDR3 contains 19 residues. CDR3 protein: CASSQDGPSGGPPTEEQYF. The CDR3 nucleotides read TGCGCCAGCAGCCAAGATGGGCCTAGCGGGGGCCCCCCAACGGAAGAGCAGTACTTC.

As for this clone: In the same sample, other DNA sequences code for this CDR3. The chain carries TRBV5-1 and TRBJ2-5, with 9 bases fitting TRBD1. V trimming: 4 bases; J trimming: 5 bases; junction bases outside the gene matches: 6. Germline lookup yields CDR1 SGHRS and CDR2 YFSETQ. This CDR3 contains 14 residues. The CDR3 loop is CASSTTGGGETQYF. CDR3 DNA sequence: TGCGCCAGCAGCACCACAGGGGGCGGTGAGACCCAGTACTTC.

The chain employs TRBV29-1 and TRBJ2-2; D not resolved. Trimming removed 6 bases from V and 6 bases from J, with 14 bases in between. There are 13 residues in the CDR3. The germline gives CDR1 SQVTM, CDR2 ANQGSEA. The DNA of the CDR3 is TGCAGCGTGGTTAGTTTCTCGTCCGGGGAGCTGTTTTTT. The encoded protein is CSVVSFSSGELFF.

This clone was observed a few times. The DNA of the CDR3 is TGTGCCAGTAGTATGCAGGGGCGGGAAAAACTGTTTTTT. Its translation is CASSMQGREKLFF. The chain combines TRBV19 with TRBJ1-4; weak D call: TRBD1 (6 bases). V shed 3 bases and J shed 8 bases, with 10 bases lying between them. The CDR3 loop spans 13 amino acids. Germline V CDR1 and CDR2: LNHDA, SQIVND (reference sequence).

The J gene is TRBJ1-2, the V gene TRBV4-3; D perhaps matches TRBD1 (5 bases). V was trimmed by 1 base and J by 8 bases, leaving 11 bases between them. The CDR3 totals 13 residues. Germline V CDR1 and CDR2: LGHNA, YSLEER. The CDR3 loop reads CASSQVGGEGYTF. The CDR3 nucleotides are TGCGCCAGCAGCCAAGTCGGAGGGGAAGGCTACACCTTC.

In DNA form, the CDR3 reads TGCGCCAGCAGCCGTCCGGGAGTGCCTCCCTACGAGCAGTACTTC. Its translation is CASSRPGVPPYEQYF. This chain links TRBV4-1 with TRBJ2-7; D possibly corresponds to TRBD2 (6 bases). CDR3 size: 15 residues. V was clipped by 4 bases and J by 2 bases, with 15 bases between them. Looked up from germline, CDR1 is MGHRA and CDR2 is YSYEKL.

The rearrangement links TRBV25-1 to TRBJ2-7, with D possibly being TRBD1 (5 bases). The CDR3 length is 13 residues. Trimming left V 5 bases short and J 8 bases short, with 16 bases between. Germline CDR1 and CDR2: MGHDK and SYGVNS. CDR3 in DNA: TGTGCCAGCAGTAGGGGTTCCCAAGGCCAGCAGTACTTC. This translates into CASSRGSQGQQYF.

The chain couples TRBV10-3 to TRBJ1-5; TRBD1 aligns across 9 bases. This CDR3 is built from 14 residues. Trimming cost V 5 bases and J 10 bases; bases outside gene matches: 9. Germline lookup yields CDR1 ENHRY and CDR2 SYGVKD. The CDR3 loop reads CAISPGQGFQPQHF. Written as DNA, the CDR3 is TGTGCCATCAGTCCGGGACAGGGTTTTCAACCCCAGCATTTT.

The rearrangement links TRBV7-2 to TRBJ2-3, with D possibly being TRBD2 (6 bases). Per the germline V gene, CDR1 is SGHTA and CDR2 is FQGNSA. The CDR3 runs 15 residues. V lost 0 bases and J 4 bases, leaving 11 bases between the germline ends. CDR3 nucleotide sequence: TGTGCCAGCAGCTTAGCACGGGAGCGCCCAGATACGCAGTATTTT. It encodes CASSLARERPDTQYF.

The chain recombines TRBV5-1 with TRBJ1-1; 9 nucleotides align to TRBD1. The CDR3 consists of 15 residues. CDR1 is SGHRS and CDR2 is YFSETQ in the germline V gene. Trimming at V came to 3 bases and at J to 3 bases, leaving 6 bases not matched to a gene. The chain's CDR3 is CASSSPGQGYTEAFF. As DNA, the CDR3 is TGCGCCAGCAGCTCCCCGGGACAGGGTTACACTGAAGCTTTCTTT.

The chain uses TRBV5-1 and TRBJ1-1; D might be TRBD1 (6 bases). The germline CDR1 and CDR2 sequences are SGHRS and YFSETQ. The CDR3 runs to 13 residues. The V end was cut by 0 bases, the J end by 7 bases, with 10 bases between. Written as DNA, the CDR3 is TGCGCCAGCAGCTTGGGAGGGACATTTGAAGCTTTCTTT. This gives the protein CASSLGGTFEAFF.

V is TRBV7-2 and J is TRBJ1-2, with D possibly TRBD1 on 5 matching bases. The germline gives CDR1 SGHTA, CDR2 FQGNSA. The CDR3 is made up of 13 amino acids. V was cut by 5 bases and J by 4 bases, with 11 bases left in between. CDR3 amino acids: CASSPRQRYGYTF. The CDR3 nucleotides read TGTGCCAGCAGCCCCCGACAGCGCTATGGCTACACCTTC.

The V gene is TRBV29-1, the J gene TRBJ2-7; no firm D call. V was clipped by 4 bases and J by 2 bases, with 6 bases between them. The CDR3 is made up of 11 amino acids. The germline V gene has CDR1 SQVTM and CDR2 ANQGSEA. DNA of the CDR3: TGCAGCGTTGGGGCACCCTACGAGCAGTACTTC. It encodes CSVGAPYEQYF.

The rearrangement links TRBV2 to TRBJ2-7; no firm D call. Trimming cost V 2 bases and J 5 bases, with 10 bases left between them. The V gene's germline CDR1 is SNHLY and CDR2 FYNNEI. The CDR3 length is 13 residues. The CDR3 sequence is CASSEWAADEQYF. In DNA, the CDR3 is TGTGCCAGCAGTGAATGGGCAGCAGACGAGCAGTACTTC.